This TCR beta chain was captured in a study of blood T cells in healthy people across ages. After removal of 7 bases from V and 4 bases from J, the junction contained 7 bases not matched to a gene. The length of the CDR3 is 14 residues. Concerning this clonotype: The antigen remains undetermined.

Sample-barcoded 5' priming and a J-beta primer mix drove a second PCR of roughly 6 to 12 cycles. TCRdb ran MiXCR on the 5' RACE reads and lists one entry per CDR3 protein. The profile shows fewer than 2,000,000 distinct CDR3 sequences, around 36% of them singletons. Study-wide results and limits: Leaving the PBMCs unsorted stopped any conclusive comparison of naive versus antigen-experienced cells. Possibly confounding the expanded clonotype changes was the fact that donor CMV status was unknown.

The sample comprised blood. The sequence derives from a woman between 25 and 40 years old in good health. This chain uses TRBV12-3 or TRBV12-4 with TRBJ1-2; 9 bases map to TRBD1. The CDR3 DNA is TGTGCCAGCACCATGGGACAGGGACTCTATGGCTACACCTTC. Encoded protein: CASTMGQGLYGYTF.